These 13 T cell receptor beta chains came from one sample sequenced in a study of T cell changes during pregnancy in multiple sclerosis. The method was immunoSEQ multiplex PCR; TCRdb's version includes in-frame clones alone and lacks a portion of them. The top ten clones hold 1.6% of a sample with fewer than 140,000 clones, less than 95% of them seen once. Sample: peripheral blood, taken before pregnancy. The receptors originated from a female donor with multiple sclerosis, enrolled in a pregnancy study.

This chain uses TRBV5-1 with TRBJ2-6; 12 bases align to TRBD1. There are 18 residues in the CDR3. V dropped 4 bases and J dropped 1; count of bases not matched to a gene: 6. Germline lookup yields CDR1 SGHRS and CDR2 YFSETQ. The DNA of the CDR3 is TGCGCCAGCAGCCTTGGGACAGGGGGCGCGTCTGGGGCCAACGTCCTGACTTTC. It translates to CASSLGTGGASGANVLTF.

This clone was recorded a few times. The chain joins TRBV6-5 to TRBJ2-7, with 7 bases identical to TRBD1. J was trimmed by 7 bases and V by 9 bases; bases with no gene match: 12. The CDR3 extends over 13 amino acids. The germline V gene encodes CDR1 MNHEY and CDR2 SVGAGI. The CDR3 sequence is CASRQGGSGEQYF. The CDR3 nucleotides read TGTGCCAGTCGACAGGGTGGGTCGGGAGAGCAGTACTTC.

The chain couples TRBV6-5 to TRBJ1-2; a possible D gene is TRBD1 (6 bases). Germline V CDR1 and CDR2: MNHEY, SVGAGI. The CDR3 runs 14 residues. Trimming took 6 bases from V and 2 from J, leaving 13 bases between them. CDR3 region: CASRETGSNYGYTF. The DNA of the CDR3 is TGTGCCAGCAGAGAAACAGGGTCCAACTATGGCTACACCTTC.

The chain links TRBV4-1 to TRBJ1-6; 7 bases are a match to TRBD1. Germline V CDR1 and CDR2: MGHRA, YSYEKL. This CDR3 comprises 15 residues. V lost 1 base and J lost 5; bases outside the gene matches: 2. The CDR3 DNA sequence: TGCGCCAGCAGCCAAGGGGACAGAAATAATTCACCCCTCCACTTT. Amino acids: CASSQGDRNNSPLHF.

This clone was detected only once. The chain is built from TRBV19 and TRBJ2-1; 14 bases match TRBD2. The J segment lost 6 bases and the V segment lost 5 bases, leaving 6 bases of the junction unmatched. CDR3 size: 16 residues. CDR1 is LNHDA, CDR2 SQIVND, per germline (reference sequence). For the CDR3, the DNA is TGTGCCAGTAGTTCCCCCGGGACTAGCGGGAGCAATGAGCAGTTCTTC. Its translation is CASSSPGTSGSNEQFF.

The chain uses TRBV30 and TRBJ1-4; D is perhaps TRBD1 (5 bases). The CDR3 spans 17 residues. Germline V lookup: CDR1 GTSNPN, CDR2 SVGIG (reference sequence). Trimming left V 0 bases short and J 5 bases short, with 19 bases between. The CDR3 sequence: CAWSVGGAASRNEKLFF. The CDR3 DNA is TGTGCCTGGAGTGTCGGAGGGGCAGCGAGTCGGAATGAAAAACTGTTTTTT.

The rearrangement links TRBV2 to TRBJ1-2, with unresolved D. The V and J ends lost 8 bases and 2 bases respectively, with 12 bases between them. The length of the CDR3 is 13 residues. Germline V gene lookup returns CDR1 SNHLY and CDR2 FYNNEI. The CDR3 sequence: CASGGQVNYGYTF. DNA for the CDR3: TGTGCCAGCGGCGGGCAGGTCAACTATGGCTACACCTTC.

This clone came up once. CDR3 coding DNA: TGTGCCAGCAGCTTGGGGGGCAGTCCCTTTGTCAATCAGCCCCAGCATTTT. This sequence encodes CASSLGGSPFVNQPQHF. The chain is built from TRBV5-6 and TRBJ1-5; D is perhaps TRBD1 (5 bases). Per germline, CDR1 SGHDT and CDR2 YYEEEE. Trimming took off 0 bases at V and 3 bases at J, with 16 bases between the two ends. This CDR3 has 17 residues.

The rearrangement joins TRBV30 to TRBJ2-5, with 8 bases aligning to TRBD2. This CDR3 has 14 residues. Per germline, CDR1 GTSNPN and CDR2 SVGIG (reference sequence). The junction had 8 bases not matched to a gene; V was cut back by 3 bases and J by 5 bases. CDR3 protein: CAWRSGLARETQYF. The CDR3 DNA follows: TGTGCCTGGAGAAGCGGACTAGCCAGGGAGACCCAGTACTTC.

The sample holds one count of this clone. This chain's CDR3 is CASSADSVPNEQFF. In DNA form, the CDR3 reads TGTGCCAGCAGTGCCGACAGTGTCCCCAATGAGCAGTTCTTC. The chain joins TRBV2 to TRBJ2-1; tentatively, D is TRBD1 (5 bases). The CDR3 runs 14 residues. Germline V gene lookup returns CDR1 SNHLY and CDR2 FYNNEI. The V gene lost 4 bases and the J gene lost 6 bases, with 13 bases spanning the gap. The variable domain in full, completed from reference TRBV2 and TRBJ2-1, reads EPEVTQTPSHQVTQMGQEVILRCVPISNHLYFYWYRQILGQKVEFLVSFYNNEISEKSEIFDDQFSVERPDGSNFTLKIRSTKLEDSAMYFCASSADSVPNEQFFGPGTRLTVL.

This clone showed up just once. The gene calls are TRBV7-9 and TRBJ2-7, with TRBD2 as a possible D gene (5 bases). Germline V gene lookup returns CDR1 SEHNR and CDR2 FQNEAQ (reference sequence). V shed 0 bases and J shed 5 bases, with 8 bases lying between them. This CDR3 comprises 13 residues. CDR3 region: CASSLARGNEQYF. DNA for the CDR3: TGTGCCAGCAGCTTAGCTCGAGGGAACGAGCAGTACTTC.

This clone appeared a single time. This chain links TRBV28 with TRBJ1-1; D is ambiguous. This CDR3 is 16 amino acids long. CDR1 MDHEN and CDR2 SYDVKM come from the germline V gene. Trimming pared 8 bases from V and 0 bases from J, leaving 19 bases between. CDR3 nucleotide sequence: TGTGCCAGCGGCTCACCGAGGGTGCGCATGAACACTGAAGCTTTCTTT. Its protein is CASGSPRVRMNTEAFF.

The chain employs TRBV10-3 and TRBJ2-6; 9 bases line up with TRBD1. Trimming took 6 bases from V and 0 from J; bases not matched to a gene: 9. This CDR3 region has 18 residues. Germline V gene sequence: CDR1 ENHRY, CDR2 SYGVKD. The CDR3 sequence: CAISKSGQGISGANVLTF. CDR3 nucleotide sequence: TGTGCCATCAGCAAATCGGGACAGGGAATCTCTGGGGCCAACGTCCTGACTTTC.